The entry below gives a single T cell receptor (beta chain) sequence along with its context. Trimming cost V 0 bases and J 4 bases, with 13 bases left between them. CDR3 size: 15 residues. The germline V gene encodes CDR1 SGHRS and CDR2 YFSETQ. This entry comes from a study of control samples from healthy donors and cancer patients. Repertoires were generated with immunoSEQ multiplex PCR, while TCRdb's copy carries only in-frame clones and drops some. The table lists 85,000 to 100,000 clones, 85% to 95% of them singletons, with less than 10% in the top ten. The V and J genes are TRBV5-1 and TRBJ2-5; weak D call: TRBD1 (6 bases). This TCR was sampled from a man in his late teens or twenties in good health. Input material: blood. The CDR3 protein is CASSLGQGILETQYF. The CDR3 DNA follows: TGCGCCAGCAGCTTGGGCCAGGGGATCTTAGAGACCCAGTACTTC.